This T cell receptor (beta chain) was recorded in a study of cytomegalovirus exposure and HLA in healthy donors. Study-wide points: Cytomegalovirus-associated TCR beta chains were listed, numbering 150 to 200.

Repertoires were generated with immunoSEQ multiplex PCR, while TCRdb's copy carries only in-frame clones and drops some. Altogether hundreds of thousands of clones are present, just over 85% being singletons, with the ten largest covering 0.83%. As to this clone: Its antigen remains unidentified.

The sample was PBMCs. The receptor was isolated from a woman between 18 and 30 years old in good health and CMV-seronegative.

The CDR3 reads CAWIPQDPYYGYTF. CDR3 nucleotides: TGTGCCTGGATTCCACAGGACCCGTACTATGGCTACACCTTC. This rearrangement joins TRBV30 to TRBJ1-2; D perhaps matches TRBD1 (5 bases). Trimming removed 4 bases at V and 3 bases at J, with 15 bases between. This CDR3 is 14 amino acids long. Germline values: CDR1 GTSNPN, CDR2 SVGIG (reference sequence).